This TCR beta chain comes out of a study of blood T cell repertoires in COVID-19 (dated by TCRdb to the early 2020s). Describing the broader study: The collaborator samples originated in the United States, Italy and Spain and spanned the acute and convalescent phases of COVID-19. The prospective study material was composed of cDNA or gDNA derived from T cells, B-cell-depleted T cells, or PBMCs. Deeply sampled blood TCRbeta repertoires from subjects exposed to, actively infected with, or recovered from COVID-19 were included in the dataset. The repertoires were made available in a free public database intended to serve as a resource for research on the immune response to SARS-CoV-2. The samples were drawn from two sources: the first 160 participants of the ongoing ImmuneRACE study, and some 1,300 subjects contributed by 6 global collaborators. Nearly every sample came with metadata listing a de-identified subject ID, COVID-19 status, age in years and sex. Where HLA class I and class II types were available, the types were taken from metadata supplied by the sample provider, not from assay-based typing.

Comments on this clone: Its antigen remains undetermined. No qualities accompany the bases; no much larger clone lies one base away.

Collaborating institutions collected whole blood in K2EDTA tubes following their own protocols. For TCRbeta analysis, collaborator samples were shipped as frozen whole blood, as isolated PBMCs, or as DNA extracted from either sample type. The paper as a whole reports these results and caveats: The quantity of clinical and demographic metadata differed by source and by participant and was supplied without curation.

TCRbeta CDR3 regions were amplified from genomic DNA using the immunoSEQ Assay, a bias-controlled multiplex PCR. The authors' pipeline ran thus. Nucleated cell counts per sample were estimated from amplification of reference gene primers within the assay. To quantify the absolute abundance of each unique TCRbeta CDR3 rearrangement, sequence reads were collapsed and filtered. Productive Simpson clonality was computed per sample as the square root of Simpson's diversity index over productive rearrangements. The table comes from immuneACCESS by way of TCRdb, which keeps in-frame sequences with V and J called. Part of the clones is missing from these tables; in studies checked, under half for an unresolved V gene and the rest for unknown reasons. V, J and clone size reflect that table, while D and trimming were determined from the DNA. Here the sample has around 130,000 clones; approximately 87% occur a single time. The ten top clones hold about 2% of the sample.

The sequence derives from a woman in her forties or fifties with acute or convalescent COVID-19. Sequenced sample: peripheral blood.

The nucleotides are TGTGCCAGTAGTATACAGACAGCAAACTATGGCTACACCTTC. This gives the protein CASSIQTANYGYTF. The sequence links TRBV19 to TRBJ1-2; TRBD1 is a weak D gene call, 5 bases matching. V loses 2 bases, J loses 2 bases, and the germline ends lie 9 bases apart. From cysteine to phenylalanine, the CDR3 is 14 amino acids long. The sequence is cut down to CDR3 DNA, 42 bases in frame from base 1. The germline V gene (reference sequence) provides CDR1 LNHDA and CDR2 SQIVND.